This T cell receptor (beta chain) is from a study of blood T cell repertoires in COVID-19. The CDR3 consists of 14 residues. Trimming took off 6 bases at V and 2 bases at J, with 12 bases between the two ends. Germline V gives CDR1 SGDLS, CDR2 YYNGEE. Self-reported history from a screening survey and questionnaire set each donor's cohort. This clone showed up just once. Original handling: Cell counts per sample came from amplifying reference gene primers. Libraries were prepared by immunoSEQ multiplex PCR; TCRdb keeps only in-frame clonotypes and omits some of them. V and J calls and clone size are as listed in that table; D and trimming were resolved from the DNA. Of about 260,000 clones listed, around 90% are singletons.

The chain employs TRBV9 and TRBJ2-1; D is perhaps TRBD1 (7 bases). Source material: PBMCs or T cells enriched from blood (not recorded which). The receptor was isolated from a man aged 40-49 years who had been exposed to COVID-19. CDR3 bases: TGTGCCAGCACCAGGGGGGAGCCCTACAATGAGCAGTTCTTC. It yields the protein CASTRGEPYNEQFF.